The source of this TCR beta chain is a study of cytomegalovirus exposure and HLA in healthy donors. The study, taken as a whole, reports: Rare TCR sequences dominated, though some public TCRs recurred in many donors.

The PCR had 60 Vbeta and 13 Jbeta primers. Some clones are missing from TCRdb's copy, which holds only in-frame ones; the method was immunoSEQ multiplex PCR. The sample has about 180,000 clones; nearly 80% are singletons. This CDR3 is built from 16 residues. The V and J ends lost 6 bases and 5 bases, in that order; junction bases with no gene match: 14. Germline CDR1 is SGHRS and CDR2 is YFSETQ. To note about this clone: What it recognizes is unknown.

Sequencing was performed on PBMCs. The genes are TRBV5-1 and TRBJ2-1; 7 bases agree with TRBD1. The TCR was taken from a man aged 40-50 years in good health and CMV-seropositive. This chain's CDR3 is CASNIGNRGFDNEQFF. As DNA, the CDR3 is TGCGCCAGCAATATAGGGAACAGGGGATTTGACAATGAGCAGTTCTTC.